The 24 T cell receptor beta chains listed next were all sequenced from one sample in a study of OX40 agonist ivuxolimab in advanced cancers. Using immunoSEQ multiplex PCR, the repertoire was profiled, and TCRdb retains in-frame clones only, with some absent. This table holds under 150,000 clones, over 75% found once. The sample in question was CD4+ or CD8+ T cells sorted from blood, obtained in a trial of the OX40 agonist ivuxolimab. The origin of the receptors is an adult with an advanced solid tumor such as melanoma, head and neck, liver or kidney cancer.

The chain recombines TRBV6-1 with TRBJ1-6; the D gene is possibly TRBD1 (6 bases). V lost 10 bases, J lost 7 bases, and 17 bases lay in between. Germline lookup yields CDR1 MNHNS and CDR2 SASEGT. The CDR3 runs 14 residues. In DNA, the CDR3 is TGTGCCACCTTACAGGGCCTGGGGAATTCACCCCTCCACTTT. Translated: CATLQGLGNSPLHF.

The J gene is TRBJ2-3, the V gene TRBV7-2; the match to TRBD2 covers 11 bases. The ends lost 10 bases at V and 1 base at J; junction bases unmatched: 13. Germline V gene data show CDR1 as SGHTA and CDR2 as FQGNSA. The CDR3 extends over 17 amino acids. The CDR3: CATLASGGSLRTDTQYF. The CDR3 region has the DNA TGTGCCACGCTCGCTAGCGGGGGGTCTTTACGCACAGATACGCAGTATTTT.

The V gene is TRBV18, the J gene TRBJ2-4, with TRBD2 as a possible D gene (6 bases). CDR3 length equals 14 residues. V was trimmed by 3 bases and J by 6 bases, leaving 12 bases between them. Germline V lookup: CDR1 KGHSH, CDR2 LQKENI. CDR3: CASSPPGTPNIQYF. The CDR3 nucleotides are TGTGCCAGCTCACCTCCCGGGACTCCAAACATTCAGTACTTC.

The gene calls are TRBV6-5 and TRBJ1-6, with D possibly matching TRBD1 (5 bases). The CDR3 has 13 residues. The germline V gene has CDR1 MNHEY and CDR2 SVGAGI. Between the trimmed V and J ends, which lost 5 bases and 10 bases, there was a span of 12 bases. The CDR3 is CASSREQESPLHF. CDR3 nucleotides: TGTGCCAGCAGTCGCGAACAGGAATCACCCCTCCACTTT.

V is TRBV28 and J is TRBJ1-4, with D uncertain. The V end lost 6 bases, the J end lost 7 bases, and 18 bases lay between the germline ends. The germline V gene has CDR1 MDHEN and CDR2 SYDVKM. The length of the CDR3 is 15 residues. The CDR3 is CASSPTPGIAEKLFF. In DNA, the CDR3 is TGTGCCAGCAGCCCAACTCCGGGGATTGCTGAAAAACTGTTTTTT.

This rearrangement joins TRBV19 to TRBJ1-2; maybe TRBD1 (5 bases). The CDR3 is made up of 13 amino acids. Trimming shortened V by 3 bases and J by 5 bases, and 10 bases separated the two germline ends. Germline lookup yields CDR1 LNHDA and CDR2 SQIVND (reference sequence). The DNA for the CDR3 is TGTGCCAGTAGTATCGGAGGGGAATATGGCTACACCTTC. Amino acid sequence: CASSIGGEYGYTF. Complete variable domain (other parts from reference TRBV19 and TRBJ1-2): DGGITQSPKYLFRKEGQNVTLSCEQNLNHDAMYWYRQDPGQGLRLIYYSQIVNDFQKGDIAEGYSVSREKKESFPLTVTSAQKNPTAFYLCASSIGGEYGYTFGSGTRLTVV.

The chain has TRBV7-2 and TRBJ2-2; D remains unclear. Trimming cost V 4 bases and J 4 bases, with 13 bases left between them. CDR1 SGHTA and CDR2 FQGNSA come from the germline V gene. The CDR3 runs 15 residues. The CDR3 DNA is TGTGCCAGCAGCTCAATGCTTGAGCGCACCGGGGAGCTGTTTTTT. This translates into CASSSMLERTGELFF.

The rearrangement joins TRBV7-3 to TRBJ2-5, with D possibly being TRBD1 or TRBD2 (5 bases each). The ends were cut back, 1 base at V and 5 bases at J, with 8 bases in the middle. There are 13 residues in the CDR3. Germline values: CDR1 SGHTA, CDR2 FQGTGA. For the CDR3, the DNA is TGTGCCAGCAGCTTAATCTGGGGGGAGACCCAGTACTTC. Translation gives CASSLIWGETQYF.

The rearrangement joins TRBV7-8 to TRBJ2-3; D is tentatively TRBD1 or TRBD2 (5 bases each). The CDR3 loop spans 15 amino acids. The germline CDR1 and CDR2 sequences are SGHVS and FQNEAQ. Trimming shortened V by 1 base and J by 0 bases, and 8 bases separated the two germline ends. CDR3 amino acids: CASSLDRTSTDTQYF. In DNA, the CDR3 is TGTGCCAGCAGCTTAGACAGGACTAGCACAGATACGCAGTATTTT.

The chain links TRBV7-2 to TRBJ1-6; the D is unclear. V lost 1 base, J lost 7 bases, and 11 bases lay in between. The germline V gene encodes CDR1 SGHTA and CDR2 FQGNSA. The CDR3 is made up of 15 amino acids. The DNA of the CDR3 is TGTGCCAGCAGCTTAGTAAGCCAGACCAATTCACCCCTCCACTTT. Its translation is CASSLVSQTNSPLHF.

This rearrangement joins TRBV28 to TRBJ1-2; D remains unclear. This CDR3 comprises 13 residues. The germline gives CDR1 MDHEN, CDR2 SYDVKM. V was shortened by 4 bases and J by 8 bases, with 14 bases between the two germline ends. The CDR3, as DNA: TGTGCCAGCAGTTCCCAGGCGGGGAGGGGCTACACCTTC. Protein product: CASSSQAGRGYTF.

This clone has only a few counts. This chain uses TRBV28 with TRBJ2-7, with D possibly matching TRBD2 (6 bases). The germline V gene encodes CDR1 MDHEN and CDR2 SYDVKM. The CDR3 length is 14 residues. V was trimmed by 6 bases and J by 6 bases, leaving 18 bases between them. The CDR3 bases are TGTGCCAGCAGGCCTATAGGGAGGTTATCCGAGCAGTACTTC. Its protein is CASRPIGRLSEQYF.

This chain's CDR3 is CASSYPGGGHNEQFF. The DNA for the CDR3 is TGTGCCAGCAGTTACCCGGGAGGGGGCCACAATGAGCAGTTCTTC. The rearrangement uses TRBV6-6 and TRBJ2-1; tentatively, D is TRBD2 (8 bases). V lost 2 bases and J lost 5, with 13 bases in between. The CDR3 loop spans 15 amino acids. Germline V gene data show CDR1 as MNHNY and CDR2 as SVGAGI (reference sequence).

This chain connects TRBV6-6 to TRBJ1-3; D call uncertain. This CDR3 contains 13 residues. V lost 2 bases to trimming and J lost 4 bases, with 6 bases between them. Germline assignment: CDR1 MNHNY and CDR2 SVGAGI (reference sequence). CDR3 coding DNA: TGTGCCAGCAGTTACGCGGACGGAAACACCATATATTTT. It translates to CASSYADGNTIYF.

The genes are TRBV15 and TRBJ1-4, with TRBD1 identical over 7 bases. This CDR3 spans 15 amino acids. V gave up 0 bases and J gave up 7 bases; unmatched junction bases: 5. Germline-derived CDR1 and CDR2 are LNHNV and YYDKDF (reference sequence). CDR3 sequence (DNA): TGTGCCACCAGCAGAGATGGGACAGACCGTGAAAAACTGTTTTTT. Translated: CATSRDGTDREKLFF.

The genes are TRBV5-6 and TRBJ1-1; 10 nucleotides align to TRBD1. The trim removed 3 bases at V and 5 bases at J, leaving 4 bases unmatched. Germline V gives CDR1 SGHDT, CDR2 YYEEEE. The CDR3 consists of 14 residues. The CDR3 DNA reads TGTGCCAGCAGCTGGGGACAGGGGAGTACTGAAGCTTTCTTT. Translated, it gives CASSWGQGSTEAFF.

Remarks on this clone: An end of the junction does not agree with germline; a read error may underlie this. The V gene is TRBV27, the J gene TRBJ2-5; tentatively, D is TRBD1 or TRBD2 (5 bases each). Germline CDR1 is MNHEY and CDR2 is SMNVEV (reference sequence). The CDR3 totals 13 residues. The CDR3 DNA reads as TGTGCCAGCCGGGGTGAGGGGCAAGCGACCCAGTACTTC. Amino acids: CASRGEGQATQYF.

The chain has TRBV28 and TRBJ1-5; no clear D gene. This CDR3 region has 15 residues. Germline V gene lookup returns CDR1 MDHEN and CDR2 SYDVKM. The ends were cut back, 5 bases at V and 3 bases at J, with 14 bases in the middle. The DNA of the CDR3 is TGTGCCAGCAGTCCTTCCAAGAGAGCCAATCAGCCCCAGCATTTT. Encoded protein: CASSPSKRANQPQHF.

This chain uses TRBV13 with TRBJ1-3, with D perhaps matching TRBD1 (6 bases). Trimming took off 6 bases at V and 0 bases at J, with 12 bases between the two ends. This CDR3 region has 15 residues. Looked up from germline, CDR1 is PRHDT and CDR2 is FYEKMQ (reference sequence). CDR3 coding DNA: TGTGCCAGCAGTGGAGGACAGCTCTCTGGAAACACCATATATTTT. Protein: CASSGGQLSGNTIYF.

This clone turned up a few times. The CDR3 sequence: CASRPQGASNGYTF. DNA of the CDR3: TGTGCCAGCAGGCCACAGGGCGCGTCTAATGGCTACACCTTC. This chain joins TRBV2 and TRBJ1-2; D is perhaps TRBD1 (6 bases). This CDR3 comprises 14 residues. Between the trimmed V and J ends, which lost 6 bases and 6 bases, there was a span of 17 bases. CDR1 is SNHLY and CDR2 is FYNNEI in the germline V gene.

V usage is TRBV27 and J usage is TRBJ2-7; 7 bases are a match to TRBD1. The CDR3 is made up of 14 amino acids. The V gene end was trimmed by 7 bases and the J gene end by 2 bases; junction bases not matched to a gene: 8. Germline V gives CDR1 MNHEY, CDR2 SMNVEV (reference sequence). CDR3 nucleotide sequence: TGTGCCAGCAAAGGAACAGGGGCCACCTACGAGCAGTACTTC. It translates to CASKGTGATYEQYF.

The J gene is TRBJ1-2, the V gene TRBV2; D ambiguous. CDR1 is SNHLY and CDR2 is FYNNEI in the germline V gene. The V end lost 0 bases, the J end lost 2 bases, and 10 bases lay between the germline ends. The CDR3 covers 15 residues. CDR3 protein: CASSEASSRNYGYTF. CDR3 DNA sequence: TGTGCCAGCAGTGAAGCCAGTTCCAGAAACTATGGCTACACCTTC.

The chain is built from TRBV6-1 and TRBJ2-7; TRBD2 is a possible D gene (6 bases). The germline gives CDR1 MNHNS, CDR2 SASEGT. The V gene lost 7 bases and the J gene lost 4 bases, with 11 bases spanning the gap. This CDR3 has 12 amino acids. The CDR3: CASTGEGYEQYF. The CDR3 DNA sequence: TGTGCCAGCACGGGAGAGGGGTACGAGCAGTACTTC.

The rearrangement uses TRBV25-1 and TRBJ1-2; tentative D call: TRBD1 (5 bases). The CDR3 length is 16 residues. V shed 2 bases and J shed 0 bases, with 13 bases lying between them. In germline, CDR1 is MGHDK, CDR2 SYGVNS. CDR3 nucleotide sequence: TGTGCCAGCAGTGAACGGGGAGGGGAAGCTAACTATGGCTACACCTTC. This gives the protein CASSERGGEANYGYTF.